Listed below are T cell receptor beta chains from one sample, sequenced in a study of blood T cells in healthy people across ages. TCRdb re-analysed the 5' RACE reads in MiXCR, keeping a single row per CDR3 protein. The table has hundreds of thousands of distinct CDR3 sequences, roughly 26% seen once. The same data also contributed to another study, on T cells of mothers and their children.

Sample: blood. These receptors were taken from a boy between 10 and 17 years old in good health. Each CDR3 is given with its conserved first and last residue. The D gene is left open where the match is weak. Some rows have no size entry. The others give once, few or many, or a class for an expanded clone.

V: TRBV13; size: -; J: TRBJ2-2; D: -; CDR3: CASSPLTGGLNTGELFF; DNA: TGTGCCAGCAGCCCCCTAACGGGGGGCCTAAACACCGGGGAGCTGTTTTTT
V: TRBV7-9; size: few; J: TRBJ1-1; D: TRBD1; CDR3: CASSAQGPTEAFF; DNA: TGTGCCAGCAGCGCACAGGGGCCCACTGAAGCTTTCTTT
V: TRBV7-9; size: -; J: TRBJ1-3; D: -; CDR3: CASSLERGNTIYF; DNA: TGTGCCAGCAGCTTAGAGAGGGGAAACACCATATATTTT
V: TRBV2; size: -; J: TRBJ1-4; D: -; CDR3: CASRLGQIGEKLFF; DNA: TGTGCCAGCAGACTCGGACAGATTGGAGAAAAACTGTTTTTT
V: TRBV28; size: -; J: TRBJ2-7; D: -; CDR3: CASTGKNEQYF; DNA: TGTGCCAGCACTGGCAAAAACGAGCAGTACTTC
V: TRBV5-1; size: many; J: TRBJ2-7; D: -; CDR3: CASSSGTPYEQYF; DNA: TGCGCCAGCAGCTCCGGGACACCATACGAGCAGTACTTC
V: TRBV20-1; size: -; J: TRBJ1-4; D: TRBD1; CDR3: CSARVRQGQGFEKLFF; DNA: TGCAGTGCTAGAGTGAGACAGGGACAGGGGTTCGAAAAACTGTTTTTT
V: TRBV28; size: few; J: TRBJ1-1; D: -; CDR3: CASRLRDSFNTEAFF; DNA: TGTGCCAGCAGGCTCCGGGACTCCTTTAACACTGAAGCTTTCTTT
V: TRBV7-9; size: few; J: TRBJ1-4; D: -; CDR3: CASSSSDLTTNEKLFF; DNA: TGTGCCAGCAGCTCCTCTGACCTCACAACTAATGAAAAACTGTTTTTT
V: TRBV4-2; size: -; J: TRBJ1-2; D: -; CDR3: CASSQDWGGDYGYTF; DNA: TGTGCCAGCAGCCAAGATTGGGGAGGGGACTATGGCTACACCTTC
V: TRBV29-1; size: few; J: TRBJ1-1; D: TRBD1; CDR3: CSVGSRQGGTEAFF; DNA: TGCAGCGTTGGCAGCCGTCAGGGGGGCACTGAAGCTTTCTTT
V: TRBV9; size: -; J: TRBJ2-5; D: TRBD2; CDR3: CASSQTGLAGGQETQYF; DNA: TGTGCCAGCAGCCAGACGGGACTAGCGGGGGGGCAAGAGACCCAGTACTTC
V: TRBV5-5; size: -; J: TRBJ1-6; D: -; CDR3: CASSPLGQGRNSPLHF; DNA: TGTGCCAGCAGCCCCCTGGGTCAGGGCAGAAATTCACCCCTCCACTTT
V: TRBV3-1; size: -; J: TRBJ2-7; D: -; CDR3: CASSLGPGNPSYEQYF; DNA: TGTGCCAGCAGCCTCGGGCCGGGAAACCCTTCCTACGAGCAGTACTTC
V: TRBV3-1; size: many; J: TRBJ2-7; D: -; CDR3: CASSPTSLVDEQYF; DNA: TGTGCCAGCAGCCCGACTAGTTTGGTCGACGAGCAGTACTTC
V: TRBV10-3; size: -; J: TRBJ2-1; D: TRBD2; CDR3: CAISQGLAGAYNEQFF; DNA: TGTGCCATCAGTCAAGGACTAGCGGGGGCCTACAATGAGCAGTTCTTC
V: TRBV7-3; size: -; J: TRBJ2-3; D: -; CDR3: CASSFGSVRDTQYF; DNA: TGTGCCAGCAGCTTTGGGAGTGTAAGGGATACGCAGTATTTT
V: TRBV5-1; size: few; J: TRBJ2-7; D: -; CDR3: CASSGRDRSYEQYF; DNA: TGCGCCAGCAGCGGCCGGGACCGCTCCTACGAGCAGTACTTC
V: TRBV5-1; size: -; J: TRBJ2-3; D: TRBD2; CDR3: CASSPRTSEDTQYF; DNA: TGCGCCAGCAGCCCGAGGACTAGCGAAGATACGCAGTATTTT
V: TRBV20-1; size: -; J: TRBJ2-5; D: TRBD2; CDR3: CSARGRTSGGQGTQYF; DNA: TGCAGTGCTAGAGGGAGGACTAGCGGGGGCCAGGGGACCCAGTACTTC
V: TRBV6-5; size: -; J: TRBJ1-2; D: TRBD1; CDR3: CASSFTRTGPGGDYTF; DNA: TGTGCCAGCAGTTTTACCCGGACAGGGCCCGGGGGAGACTACACCTTC
V: TRBV9; size: few; J: TRBJ2-7; D: TRBD2; CDR3: CASSVVPGEGGEQYF; DNA: TGTGCCAGCAGCGTAGTCCCTGGGGAGGGAGGCGAGCAGTACTTC
V: TRBV6-6; size: -; J: TRBJ1-5; D: TRBD1; CDR3: CASSYVQGGGQPQHF; DNA: TGTGCCAGCAGTTACGTGCAGGGGGGCGGTCAGCCCCAGCATTTT
V: TRBV5-1; size: -; J: TRBJ2-7; D: -; CDR3: CASSFWRDRDEQYF; DNA: TGCGCCAGCAGCTTTTGGAGGGACCGGGACGAGCAGTACTTC
V: TRBV5-1; size: once; J: TRBJ2-3; D: TRBD2; CDR3: CASSLALTSGDSDTQYF; DNA: TGCGCCAGCAGCTTGGCCCTGACTAGCGGGGATTCAGATACGCAGTATTTT
V: TRBV12-3/TRBV12-4; size: -; J: TRBJ1-2; D: -; CDR3: CASSLGTAIQNYGYTF; DNA: TGTGCCAGCAGTTTAGGTACAGCCATACAAAACTATGGCTACACCTTC
V: TRBV20-1; size: -; J: TRBJ2-7; D: -; CDR3: CSATPGRTYEQYF; DNA: TGCAGTGCTACACCGGGACGAACCTACGAGCAGTACTTC
V: TRBV29-1; size: -; J: TRBJ2-7; D: -; CDR3: CSVVTSYEQYF; DNA: TGCAGCGTTGTCACCTCCTACGAGCAGTACTTC
V: TRBV13; size: few; J: TRBJ2-4; D: TRBD2; CDR3: CASSPTSGRGNIQYF; DNA: TGTGCCAGCAGCCCGACTAGCGGGAGAGGAAACATTCAGTACTTC
V: TRBV14; size: few; J: TRBJ2-2; D: TRBD1; CDR3: CASSQYRGPNTGELFF; DNA: TGTGCCAGCAGCCAATACAGGGGGCCCAACACCGGGGAGCTGTTTTTT
V: TRBV21-1; size: -; J: TRBJ2-5; D: -; CDR3: CASSKEGTETQYF; DNA: TGTGCCAGCAGCAAAGAAGGAACGGAGACCCAGTACTTC
V: TRBV28; size: few; J: TRBJ1-2; D: -; CDR3: CASSFRRWDSGYAF; DNA: TGTGCCAGCAGTTTTCGTCGTTGGGATTCTGGCTACGCCTTC
V: TRBV29-1; size: few; J: TRBJ2-1; D: -; CDR3: CSVGAVGLYNEQFF; DNA: TGTAGCGTTGGGGCGGTGGGATTGTACAATGAGCAGTTCTTC
V: TRBV6-5; size: -; J: TRBJ2-1; D: TRBD2; CDR3: CASSSPSGGAGEQFF; DNA: TGTGCCAGCAGTTCTCCTAGCGGGGGGGCCGGGGAGCAGTTCTTC
V: TRBV28; size: once; J: TRBJ2-7; D: TRBD1; CDR3: CASSFPGTVPYEQYF; DNA: TGTGCCAGCAGTTTTCCCGGGACAGTTCCCTACGAGCAGTACTTC
V: TRBV25-1; size: few; J: TRBJ1-2; D: -; CDR3: CASSDRTSDGYTF; DNA: TGTGCCAGCAGTGACCGGACGTCTGATGGCTACACCTTC
V: TRBV10-2; size: few; J: TRBJ2-5; D: TRBD2; CDR3: CASSDRTRRGETQYF; DNA: TGCGCCAGCAGTGACAGGACTAGGCGGGGAGAGACCCAGTACTTC
V: TRBV5-1; size: few; J: TRBJ2-1; D: -; CDR3: CASSLGGPTSRNEQFF; DNA: TGCGCCAGCAGCTTGGGTGGGCCCACGAGTAGAAATGAGCAGTTCTTC
V: TRBV20-1; size: few; J: TRBJ2-1; D: TRBD1; CDR3: CSAQHRDRSINEQFF; DNA: TGCAGTGCCCAACACCGGGACAGGAGTATCAATGAGCAGTTCTTC
V: TRBV7-9; size: -; J: TRBJ1-6; D: TRBD1; CDR3: CASSLWDRANSPLHF; DNA: TGTGCCAGCAGCTTGTGGGACAGGGCTAATTCACCCCTCCACTTT
V: TRBV20-1; size: once; J: TRBJ2-1; D: TRBD2; CDR3: CSALGLAVSSYNEQFF; DNA: TGCAGTGCTCTAGGACTAGCGGTTAGCTCCTACAATGAGCAGTTCTTC
V: TRBV27; size: -; J: TRBJ1-6; D: -; CDR3: CASTSRVGNSPLHF; DNA: TGTGCCAGCACTTCCAGGGTGGGGAATTCACCCCTCCACTTT
V: TRBV9; size: -; J: TRBJ2-5; D: -; CDR3: CASSGVGGAEETQYF; DNA: TGTGCCAGCAGCGGTGTTGGGGGCGCGGAAGAGACCCAGTACTTC
V: TRBV6-7; size: few; J: TRBJ2-7; D: -; CDR3: CASSSVESSYEQYF; DNA: TGTGCCAGCAGTTCTGTTGAAAGCTCCTACGAGCAGTACTTC
V: TRBV24-1; size: -; J: TRBJ1-1; D: -; CDR3: CATSDSYRNEAFF; DNA: TGTGCCACCAGTGATTCGTATAGGAACGAAGCTTTCTTT
V: TRBV20-1; size: few; J: TRBJ2-4; D: TRBD2; CDR3: CSATRGGRGEGAKNIQYF; DNA: TGCAGTGCTACGCGGGGGGGTAGAGGGGAGGGAGCCAAAAACATTCAGTACTTC
V: TRBV14; size: -; J: TRBJ1-1; D: TRBD1; CDR3: CASSPWTGPPEAFF; DNA: TGTGCCAGCAGCCCATGGACAGGTCCTCCTGAAGCTTTCTTT
V: TRBV19; size: -; J: TRBJ2-5; D: -; CDR3: CASSISRGESQYF; DNA: TGTGCCAGTAGTATAAGTCGAGGAGAGAGCCAGTACTTC
V: TRBV11-3; size: -; J: TRBJ2-1; D: -; CDR3: CASSQDQGHNEQFF; DNA: TGTGCCAGCAGCCAAGATCAGGGTCACAATGAGCAGTTCTTC
V: TRBV10-3; size: few; J: TRBJ1-5; D: -; CDR3: CAIKGGNEPQHF; DNA: TGTGCCATCAAGGGTGGCAACGAGCCCCAGCATTTT
V: TRBV20-1; size: -; J: TRBJ2-1; D: -; CDR3: CSAGPIESYNEQFF; DNA: TGCAGTGCTGGGCCCATTGAATCCTACAATGAGCAGTTCTTC